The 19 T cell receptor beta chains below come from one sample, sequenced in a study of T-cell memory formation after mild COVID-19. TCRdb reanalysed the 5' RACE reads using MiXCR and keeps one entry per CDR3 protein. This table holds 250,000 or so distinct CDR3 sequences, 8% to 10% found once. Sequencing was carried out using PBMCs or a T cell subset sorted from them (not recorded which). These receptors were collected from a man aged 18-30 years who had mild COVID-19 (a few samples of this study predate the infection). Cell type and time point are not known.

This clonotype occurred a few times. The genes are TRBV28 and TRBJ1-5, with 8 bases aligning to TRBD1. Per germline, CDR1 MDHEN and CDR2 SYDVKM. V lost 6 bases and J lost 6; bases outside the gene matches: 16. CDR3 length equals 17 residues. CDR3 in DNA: TGTGCCAGCAGACCAGCGACAGGGGCCCTTCGAAGTCAGCCCCAGCATTTT. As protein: CASRPATGALRSQPQHF.

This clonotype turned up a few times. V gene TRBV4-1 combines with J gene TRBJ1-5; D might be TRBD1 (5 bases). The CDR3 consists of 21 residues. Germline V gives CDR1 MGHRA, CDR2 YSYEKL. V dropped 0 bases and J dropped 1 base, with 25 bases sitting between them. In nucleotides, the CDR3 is TGCGCCAGCAGCCAAGAGTCGGGACCCGAAACCATCCTATGGAGCAATCAGCCCCAGCATTTT. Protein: CASSQESGPETILWSNQPQHF.

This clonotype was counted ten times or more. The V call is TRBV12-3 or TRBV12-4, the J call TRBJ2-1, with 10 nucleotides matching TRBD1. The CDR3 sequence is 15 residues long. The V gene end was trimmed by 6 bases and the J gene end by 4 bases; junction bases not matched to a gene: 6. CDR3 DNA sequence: TGTGCCAGCAGGCCGGGACAGGGGCCATACAATGAGCAGTTCTTC. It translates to CASRPGQGPYNEQFF.

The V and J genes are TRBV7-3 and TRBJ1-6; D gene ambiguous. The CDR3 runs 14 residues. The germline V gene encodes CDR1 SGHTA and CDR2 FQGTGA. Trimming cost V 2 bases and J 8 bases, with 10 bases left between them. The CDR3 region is CASSLEQTYSPLHF. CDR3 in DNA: TGTGCCAGCAGCTTAGAACAGACTTATTCACCCCTCCACTTT. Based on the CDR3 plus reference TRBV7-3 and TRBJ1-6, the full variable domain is GAGVSQTPSNKVTEKGKYVELRCDPISGHTALYWYRQSLGQGPEFLIYFQGTGAADDSGLPNDRFFAVRPEGSVSTLKIQRTERGDSAVYLCASSLEQTYSPLHFGNGTRLTVT.

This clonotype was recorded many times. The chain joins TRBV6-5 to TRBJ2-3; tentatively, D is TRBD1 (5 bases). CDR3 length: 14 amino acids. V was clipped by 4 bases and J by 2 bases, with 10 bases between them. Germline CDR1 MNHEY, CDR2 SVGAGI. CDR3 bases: TGTGCCAGCAGTTTAAGGGGTACCACAGATACGCAGTATTTT. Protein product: CASSLRGTTDTQYF.

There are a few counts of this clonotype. This CDR3 reads CASSRQDRPEGETQYF. CDR3 in DNA: TGCGCCAGCAGTCGTCAGGACAGACCCGAGGGAGAGACCCAGTACTTC. The chain uses TRBV5-1 and TRBJ2-5; a possible D gene is TRBD1 (6 bases). Trimming cost V 5 bases and J 4 bases, with 21 bases left between them. The CDR3 totals 16 residues. CDR1 and CDR2 from the germline V gene are SGHRS and YFSETQ.

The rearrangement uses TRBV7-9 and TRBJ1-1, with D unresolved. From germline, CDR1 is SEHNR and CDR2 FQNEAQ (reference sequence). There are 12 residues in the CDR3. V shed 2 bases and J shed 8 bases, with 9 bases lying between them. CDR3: CASSLYAVEAFF. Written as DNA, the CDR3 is TGTGCCAGCAGCTTATACGCGGTGGAAGCTTTCTTT.

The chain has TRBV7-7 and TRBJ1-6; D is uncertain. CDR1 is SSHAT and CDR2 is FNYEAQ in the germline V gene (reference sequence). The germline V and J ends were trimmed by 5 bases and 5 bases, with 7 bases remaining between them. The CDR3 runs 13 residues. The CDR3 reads CASSRTNNSPLHF. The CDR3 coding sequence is TGTGCCAGCAGCAGGACCAATAATTCACCCCTCCACTTT. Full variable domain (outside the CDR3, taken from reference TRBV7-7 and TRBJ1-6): GAGVSQSPRYKVTKRGQDVTLRCDPISSHATLYWYQQALGQGPEFLTYFNYEAQPDKSGLPSDRFSAERPEGSISTLTIQRTEQRDSAMYRCASSRTNNSPLHFGNGTRLTVT.

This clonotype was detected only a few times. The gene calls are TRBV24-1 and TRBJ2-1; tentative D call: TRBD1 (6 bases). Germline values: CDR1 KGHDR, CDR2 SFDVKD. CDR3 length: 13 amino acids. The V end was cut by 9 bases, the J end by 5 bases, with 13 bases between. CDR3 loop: CATLGTNNNEQFF. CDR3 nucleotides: TGTGCCACCCTCGGGACAAATAACAATGAGCAGTTCTTC.

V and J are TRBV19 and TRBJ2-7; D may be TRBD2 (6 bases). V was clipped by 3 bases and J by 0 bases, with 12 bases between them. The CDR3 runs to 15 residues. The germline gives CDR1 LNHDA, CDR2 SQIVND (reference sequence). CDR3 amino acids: CASSISGRLSYEQYF. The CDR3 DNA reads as TGTGCCAGTAGTATTAGCGGCCGTCTCTCCTACGAGCAGTACTTC.

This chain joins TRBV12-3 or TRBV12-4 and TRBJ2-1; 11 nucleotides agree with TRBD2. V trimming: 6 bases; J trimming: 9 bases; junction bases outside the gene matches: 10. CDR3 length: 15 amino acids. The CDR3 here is CASSLFSGGAGEQFF. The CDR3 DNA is TGTGCCAGCAGCTTATTTAGCGGGGGGGCCGGTGAGCAGTTCTTC.

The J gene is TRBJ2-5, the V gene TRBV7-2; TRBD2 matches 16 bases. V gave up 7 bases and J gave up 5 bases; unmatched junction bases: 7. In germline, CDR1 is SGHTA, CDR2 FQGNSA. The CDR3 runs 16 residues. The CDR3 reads CASTSGLAGGLETQYF. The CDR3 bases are TGTGCCAGCACCTCGGGACTAGCGGGGGGGCTTGAGACCCAGTACTTC.

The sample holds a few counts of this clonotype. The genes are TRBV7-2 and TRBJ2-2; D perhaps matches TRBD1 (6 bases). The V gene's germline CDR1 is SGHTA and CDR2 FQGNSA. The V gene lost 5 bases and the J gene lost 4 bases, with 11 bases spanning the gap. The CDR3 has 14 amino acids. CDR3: CASSPGTFTGELFF. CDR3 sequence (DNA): TGTGCCAGCAGCCCCGGGACATTCACCGGGGAGCTGTTTTTT.

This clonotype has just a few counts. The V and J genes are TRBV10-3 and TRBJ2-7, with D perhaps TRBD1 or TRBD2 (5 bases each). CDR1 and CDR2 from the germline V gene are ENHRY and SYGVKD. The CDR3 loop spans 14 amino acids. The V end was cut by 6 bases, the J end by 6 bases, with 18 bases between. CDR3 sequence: CAIRGTGTTSEQYV. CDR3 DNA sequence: TGTGCCATCAGGGGAACCGGGACGACGAGCGAGCAGTACGTC.

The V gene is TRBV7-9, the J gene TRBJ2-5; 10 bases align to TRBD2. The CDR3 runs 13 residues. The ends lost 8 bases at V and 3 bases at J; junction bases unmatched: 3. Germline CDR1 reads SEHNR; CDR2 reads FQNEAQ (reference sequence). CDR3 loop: CASASGGKETQYF. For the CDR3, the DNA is TGTGCCAGCGCTAGCGGGGGAAAAGAGACCCAGTACTTC.

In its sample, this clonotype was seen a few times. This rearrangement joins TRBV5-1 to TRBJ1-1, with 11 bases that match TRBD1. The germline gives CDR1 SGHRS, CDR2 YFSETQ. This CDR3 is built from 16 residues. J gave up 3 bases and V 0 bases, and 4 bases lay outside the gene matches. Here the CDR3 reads CASSLVGQGAYTEAFF. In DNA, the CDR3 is TGCGCCAGCAGCTTGGTCGGACAGGGGGCTTACACTGAAGCTTTCTTT.

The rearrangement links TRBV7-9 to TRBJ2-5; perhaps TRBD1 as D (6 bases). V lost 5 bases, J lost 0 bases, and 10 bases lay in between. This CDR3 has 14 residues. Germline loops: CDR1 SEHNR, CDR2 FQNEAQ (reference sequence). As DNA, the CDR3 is TGTGCCAGCAGCCAGGGGCGGGACCAAGAGACCCAGTACTTC. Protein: CASSQGRDQETQYF.

The CDR3 loop reads CASSLMKANYGYTF. CDR3 sequence (DNA): TGTGCCAGCAGCTTAATGAAGGCTAACTATGGCTACACCTTC. The chain is built from TRBV11-2 and TRBJ1-2; D is ambiguous. V was shortened by 2 bases and J by 0 bases, with 7 bases between the two germline ends. Looked up from germline, CDR1 is SGHAT and CDR2 is FQNNGV. This CDR3 has 14 residues.

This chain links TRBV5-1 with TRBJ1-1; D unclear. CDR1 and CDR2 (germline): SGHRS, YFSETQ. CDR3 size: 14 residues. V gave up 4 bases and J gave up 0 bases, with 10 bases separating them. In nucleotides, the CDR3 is TGCGCCAGCAGCCCCATGTCCATGAACACTGAAGCTTTCTTT. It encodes CASSPMSMNTEAFF.